These 2 T cell receptor beta chains came from one sample sequenced in a study of cytomegalovirus exposure and HLA in healthy donors. The PCR had 60 Vbeta and 13 Jbeta primers. TCRdb's table, derived via immunoSEQ multiplex PCR, lists solely in-frame clones and lacks some. The sample has 90,000 to 120,000 clones, roughly 80% seen once. The sample consisted of PBMCs. All receptors derive from a female donor in good health and CMV-seropositive.

This chain joins TRBV6-5 and TRBJ2-7, with 9 bases identical to TRBD1. The CDR3 consists of 13 residues. CDR1 and CDR2 from the germline V gene are MNHEY and SVGAGI. V gave up 6 bases and J gave up 3 bases; unmatched junction bases: 3. The CDR3: CASSRDRVYEQYF. CDR3 nucleotides: TGTGCCAGCAGCCGGGACAGGGTCTACGAGCAGTACTTC.

The chain is built from TRBV2 and TRBJ1-2; 11 positions agree with TRBD1. Germline CDR1 and CDR2: SNHLY and FYNNEI. The ends lost 6 bases at V and 0 bases at J; junction bases unmatched: 3. This CDR3 has 15 residues. The CDR3 here is CASSWGQGANYGYTF. The CDR3 DNA follows: TGTGCCAGCAGCTGGGGACAGGGGGCTAACTATGGCTACACCTTC.